These T cell receptor beta chains were read from a single sample in a study of blood T cell repertoires in COVID-19. Some clones are missing from TCRdb's copy, which holds only in-frame ones; the method was immunoSEQ multiplex PCR. This table has fewer than 35,000 clones, roughly 87% appearing once. The material sequenced was peripheral blood. These receptors all come from a man in his fifties with active or convalescent COVID-19. The CDR3 runs from the conserved cysteine through the conserved F or W. The D gene is left open where the match is weak. Some rows mark clone size as missing; the rest say once, few, many or name a class of expanded clone.

d_gene	abundance	v_gene	j_gene	CDR3aa	CDR3nt
TRBD2	-	TRBV6-4	TRBJ2-3	CASSDSASGSTDTQYF	TGTGCCAGCAGTGACTCGGCTAGCGGGAGCACAGATACGCAGTATTTT
-	-	TRBV6-1	TRBJ2-7	CASSEYRVAYEQYF	TGTGCCAGCAGTGAGTACAGGGTAGCGTACGAGCAGTACTTC
-	-	TRBV4-3	TRBJ2-7	CASSQDYLSYEQYF	TGCGCCAGCAGCCAAGATTATTTATCCTACGAGCAGTACTTC
-	few	TRBV11-2	TRBJ2-5	CASSLVRETQYF	TGTGCCAGCAGCTTAGTCCGTGAGACCCAGTACTTC
-	-	TRBV19	TRBJ2-6	CASTHILPRGPGANVLTF	TGTGCCAGTACCCATATACTCCCGCGGGGGCCAGGGGCCAACGTCCTGACTTTC
-	-	TRBV10-3	TRBJ1-1	CAISRQLASTEAFF	TGTGCCATCAGCCGACAGTTGGCCAGCACTGAAGCTTTCTTT
-	-	TRBV4-2	TRBJ1-4	CASSQDQRGNEKLFF	TGTGCCAGCAGCCAAGATCAGAGGGGGAATGAAAAACTGTTTTTT
TRBD1	-	TRBV18	TRBJ1-1	CASSLGTGGAFTEAFF	TGTGCCAGCTCCCTCGGGACAGGGGGCGCCTTCACTGAAGCTTTCTTT
TRBD1	once	TRBV5-6	TRBJ1-4	CASSRQGTTNEKLFF	TGTGCCAGCAGCCGACAGGGTACCACTAATGAAAAACTGTTTTTT
TRBD1	-	TRBV14	TRBJ1-6	CASSPSLAGGTYNSPLHF	TGTGCCAGCAGCCCTTCTTTGGCAGGGGGAACCTATAATTCACCCCTCCACTTT
-	-	TRBV28	TRBJ2-5	CASSSFQVPHF	TGTGCCAGCAGTAGCTTCCAAGTCCCGCACTTC
TRBD1	-	TRBV4-1	TRBJ2-5	CASSPIPGQGPETQYF	TGCGCCAGCAGCCCCATTCCGGGACAGGGCCCGGAGACCCAGTACTTC
-	-	TRBV11-2	TRBJ1-5	CASSLTSNQPQHF	TGTGCCAGCAGCTTGACTTCTAATCAGCCCCAGCATTTT
TRBD1	-	TRBV18	TRBJ1-2	CASSPDRGGYGYTF	TGTGCCAGCTCACCCGACAGGGGTGGCTATGGCTACACCTTC
-	-	TRBV5-1	TRBJ2-7	CASSLAWRRGGEQYF	TGCGCCAGCAGCTTGGCCTGGCGGAGGGGAGGCGAGCAGTACTTC
TRBD2	-	TRBV11-2	TRBJ2-3	CASSEGLAVSTDTQYF	TGTGCCAGCAGCGAGGGACTAGCGGTTAGCACAGATACGCAGTATTTT
-	-	TRBV10-3	TRBJ2-3	CAISEIGGGTDTQYF	TGTGCCATCAGTGAGATAGGGGGTGGCACAGATACGCAGTATTTT
-	-	TRBV5-1	TRBJ2-5	CASTPAQSQETQYF	TGCGCCAGCACCCCTGCACAGAGCCAAGAGACCCAGTACTTC
-	-	TRBV5-1	TRBJ2-1	CASSLVPGTGGNNEQFF	TGCGCCAGCAGCTTGGTCCCCGGGACTGGGGGGAACAATGAGCAGTTCTTC
TRBD1	few	TRBV28	TRBJ2-7	CASRIQGASLYEQYF	TGTGCCAGCAGGATCCAGGGGGCATCCCTCTACGAGCAGTACTTC
-	-	TRBV5-1	TRBJ1-1	CASSLELQGTEAFF	TGCGCCAGCAGCTTGGAGTTACAGGGCACTGAAGCTTTCTTT
TRBD2	-	TRBV10-1	TRBJ2-2	CASSEWTSGSSNTGELFF	TGCGCCAGCAGTGAGTGGACTAGCGGGAGCTCTAACACCGGGGAGCTGTTTTTT
TRBD1	-	TRBV4-3	TRBJ2-2	CASSQDRSGGGELFF	TGCGCCAGCAGCCAAGATCGGTCAGGGGGCGGGGAGCTGTTTTTT
TRBD1	-	TRBV6-4	TRBJ2-5	CASSWQDRGWETQYF	TGTGCCAGCAGTTGGCAGGACAGGGGTTGGGAGACCCAGTACTTC
TRBD2	-	TRBV7-9	TRBJ2-7	CASSLGTSGTSYEQYF	TGTGCCAGCAGCTTAGGGACTAGCGGGACCTCCTACGAGCAGTACTTC
-	-	TRBV5-4	TRBJ2-7	CASSLVRGGLSGISYEQYF	TGTGCCAGCAGCTTGGTCAGGGGGGGGCTTAGCGGGATATCCTACGAGCAGTACTTC
-	-	TRBV7-2	TRBJ2-1	CASSPRVSYNEQFF	TGTGCCAGCAGCCCCCGGGTCTCCTACAATGAGCAGTTCTTC
TRBD1	few	TRBV28	TRBJ1-5	CASSLRQGLSNQPQHF	TGTGCCAGCAGTTTAAGACAGGGTTTGAGCAATCAGCCCCAGCATTTT
-	-	TRBV6-5	TRBJ2-2	CASDFPGELFF	TGTGCCAGCGACTTCCCCGGGGAGCTGTTTTTT
-	-	TRBV5-1	TRBJ2-2	CASSPGGTNTGELFF	TGCGCCAGCAGCCCAGGGGGGACGAACACCGGGGAGCTGTTTTTT
TRBD2	-	TRBV27	TRBJ2-7	CASSRAGAVSSYEQYF	TGTGCCAGCAGCAGGGCGGGAGCGGTAAGCTCCTACGAGCAGTACTTC
-	-	TRBV5-4	TRBJ2-1	CASSPGALYNEQFF	TGTGCCAGCAGCCCTGGGGCCTTATACAATGAGCAGTTCTTC
-	few	TRBV27	TRBJ2-3	CASSSSADTQYF	TGTGCCAGCAGTTCATCCGCAGATACGCAGTATTTT
-	-	TRBV9	TRBJ2-3	CASSAQSRGETQYF	TGTGCCAGCAGCGCGCAATCCAGGGGCGAGACGCAGTATTTT
TRBD2	few	TRBV4-2	TRBJ2-3	CASSQAEPIGLLAGLTDTQYF	TGTGCCAGCAGCCAAGCGGAGCCAATAGGACTTCTAGCGGGCCTCACAGATACGCAGTATTTT
TRBD2	-	TRBV11-2	TRBJ2-1	CASSVGLAGSGNEQFF	TGTGCCAGCAGCGTGGGACTAGCGGGAAGTGGCAATGAGCAGTTCTTC
TRBD1	-	TRBV4-1	TRBJ2-5	CASRLTGVGQETQYF	TGCGCCAGCAGGCTTACAGGGGTGGGTCAAGAGACCCAGTACTTC
TRBD1	-	TRBV6-5	TRBJ1-2	CASSRTGDGYGYTF	TGTGCCAGCAGTAGGACAGGGGACGGCTATGGCTACACCTTC
TRBD2	-	TRBV29-1	TRBJ2-3	CSVLAGGGTDTQYF	TGCAGCGTACTAGCGGGAGGGGGTACAGATACGCAGTATTTT
TRBD1	-	TRBV28	TRBJ2-7	CASSLSGTGAEQYF	TGTGCCAGCAGTCTCTCCGGGACAGGGGCCGAGCAGTACTTC
-	-	TRBV5-1	TRBJ1-2	CASSSSVENYGYTF	TGCGCCAGCAGCTCAAGCGTAGAAAACTATGGCTACACCTTC
-	-	TRBV4-2	TRBJ2-7	CASSQDLGLALGF	TGTGCCAGCAGCCAAGATTTAGGTCTAGCATTAGGGTTC
TRBD1	-	TRBV7-8	TRBJ2-1	CASSSGQGPPGSYNEQFF	TGTGCCAGCAGCTCGGGACAGGGCCCCCCGGGCTCCTACAATGAGCAGTTCTTC
-	-	TRBV6-5	TRBJ2-5	CASSLGGTEETQYF	TGTGCCAGCAGCCTCGGGGGAACGGAAGAGACCCAGTACTTC
TRBD1	-	TRBV6-5	TRBJ1-2	CASSRGTGVVYTF	TGTGCCAGCAGTCGCGGGACAGGGGTGGTCTACACCTTC